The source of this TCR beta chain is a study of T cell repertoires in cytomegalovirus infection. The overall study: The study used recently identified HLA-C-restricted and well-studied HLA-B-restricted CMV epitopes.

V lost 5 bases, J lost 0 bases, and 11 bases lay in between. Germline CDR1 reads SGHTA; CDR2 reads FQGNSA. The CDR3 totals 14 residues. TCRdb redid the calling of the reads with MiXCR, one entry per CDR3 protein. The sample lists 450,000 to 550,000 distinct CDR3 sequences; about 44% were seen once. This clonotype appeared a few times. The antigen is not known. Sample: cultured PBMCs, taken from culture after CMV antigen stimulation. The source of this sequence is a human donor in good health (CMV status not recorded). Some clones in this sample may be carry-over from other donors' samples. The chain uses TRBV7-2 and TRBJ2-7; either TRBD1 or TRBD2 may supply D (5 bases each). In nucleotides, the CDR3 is TGTGCCAGCAGCCGGGGACCAGCCTCCTACGAGCAGTACTTC. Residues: CASSRGPASYEQYF.